This T cell receptor (beta chain) is drawn from a study of identifying expanded T cells in peripheral blood. Method: immunoSEQ multiplex PCR; TCRdb's copy keeps in-frame clones and lacks some. Found here are 60,000 or so clones, about 85% of them singletons; the top ten hold about a fifth. Trimming stripped 3 bases from V and 3 bases from J, with 13 bases between. Germline CDR1 is SGHNT and CDR2 is YYREEE (reference sequence). CDR3 size: 15 residues. This TCR came from a person aged 18-70 years in good health. What was sequenced was blood. V and J are TRBV5-4 and TRBJ2-1; D uncertain. This chain's CDR3 is CASSSNPTGYNEQFF. In nucleotides, the CDR3 is TGTGCCAGCAGCTCGAATCCGACGGGCTACAATGAGCAGTTCTTC.